The next 23 T cell receptor beta chains were all read from a single sample in a study of control samples from healthy donors and cancer patients. Produced via immunoSEQ multiplex PCR; TCRdb's table is partial and in-frame only. This table holds almost 90,000 clones, 86% found once. Sequenced material: blood. The receptors originated from a young man in good health.

The chain couples TRBV28 to TRBJ1-5; D is unresolved. The CDR3 has 14 amino acids. V lost 4 bases and J lost 2, with 9 bases in between. In germline, CDR1 is MDHEN, CDR2 SYDVKM. The CDR3 coding sequence is TGTGCCAGCAGTTCGGGAATCGGCAATCAGCCCCAGCATTTT. Protein: CASSSGIGNQPQHF. Drawing the rest from reference TRBV28 and TRBJ1-5, the complete variable domain is DVKVTQSSRYLVKRTGEKVFLECVQDMDHENMFWYRQDPGLGLRLIYFSYDVKMKEKGDIPEGYSVSREKKERFSLILESASTNQTSMYLCASSSGIGNQPQHFGDGTRLSIL.

Written as DNA, the CDR3 is TGTGCCAGCAGTTGGGCGGGGGCGTCTAATGAAAAACTGTTTTTT. Protein sequence: CASSWAGASNEKLFF. The chain employs TRBV6-5 and TRBJ1-4; TRBD1 is a possible D gene (6 bases). The V gene lost 4 bases and the J gene lost 3 bases, with 12 bases spanning the gap. CDR3 length: 15 residues. Germline values: CDR1 MNHEY, CDR2 SVGAGI.

V gene TRBV2 combines with J gene TRBJ2-3, with 10 bases matching TRBD2. In germline, CDR1 is SNHLY, CDR2 FYNNEI. CDR3 length equals 15 residues. Germline trimming cut 3 bases from V and 1 base from J; bases unmatched to any gene: 1. CDR3: CASSDGLAGTDTQYF. CDR3 bases: TGTGCCAGCAGTGATGGACTAGCGGGCACAGATACGCAGTATTTT.

This chain links TRBV30 with TRBJ2-1; D is unclear. CDR1 is GTSNPN, CDR2 SVGIG, per germline (reference sequence). V was shortened by 0 bases and J by 8 bases, with 14 bases between the two germline ends. The CDR3 totals 14 residues. The CDR3 spells CAWSVNNLGYEQFF. CDR3 sequence (DNA): TGTGCCTGGAGTGTGAACAATCTAGGCTATGAGCAGTTCTTC.

The chain recombines TRBV2 with TRBJ2-3; 8 nucleotides agree with TRBD2. This CDR3 is 15 amino acids long. Germline-derived CDR1 and CDR2 are SNHLY and FYNNEI. Trimming at V came to 3 bases and at J to 3 bases, leaving 5 bases not matched to a gene. The DNA of the CDR3 is TGTGCCAGCAGTGAGCTACGGGGGGGGACAGATACGCAGTATTTT. It specifies CASSELRGGTDTQYF.

The chain uses TRBV27 and TRBJ1-4; no clear D gene. The CDR3 contains 15 residues. Trimming cost V 4 bases and J 0 bases, with 9 bases left between them. In germline, CDR1 is MNHEY, CDR2 SMNVEV (reference sequence). The CDR3 sequence is CASSSRGTTNEKLFF. As DNA, the CDR3 is TGTGCCAGCAGTTCGCGAGGGACAACTAATGAAAAACTGTTTTTT.

This chain links TRBV14 with TRBJ2-5; 9 nucleotides line up with TRBD1. V lost 4 bases and J lost 6; bases outside the gene matches: 12. The CDR3 contains 16 residues. Per germline, CDR1 SGHDN and CDR2 FVKESK. In nucleotides, the CDR3 is TGTGCCAGCAGCCTAACCCGGACAGGGGATCGGAAGACCCAGTACTTC. Translated: CASSLTRTGDRKTQYF.

Here the CDR3 DNA reads TGTGCCACCAGTGATAGGAACGGGGGGCCCTACAATGAGCAGTTCTTC. This sequence encodes CATSDRNGGPYNEQFF. The chain combines TRBV24-1 with TRBJ2-1; tentatively, D is TRBD2 (7 bases). This CDR3 comprises 16 residues. CDR1 and CDR2 from the germline V gene are KGHDR and SFDVKD. Between the trimmed V and J ends, which lost 3 bases and 2 bases, there was a span of 13 bases.

A single count supports this clone. This rearrangement joins TRBV24-1 to TRBJ2-1; TRBD1 is a possible D gene (6 bases). Germline assignment: CDR1 KGHDR and CDR2 SFDVKD. CDR3 length equals 20 residues. V gave up 0 bases and J gave up 3 bases, with 23 bases separating them. The CDR3 nucleotides read TGTGCCACCAGTGATTTGCCGGCTCTCAGGGGAGCGAGCGTCTACAATGAGCAGTTCTTC. This encodes CATSDLPALRGASVYNEQFF.

The chain joins TRBV10-3 to TRBJ2-5, with D possibly being TRBD1 (6 bases). Deletions cut 4 bases from V and 3 bases from J, with 15 bases between. Germline assignment: CDR1 ENHRY and CDR2 SYGVKD. CDR3 size: 15 residues. The DNA of the CDR3 is TGTGCCATCAGTGGTTTACAGGGAAGGGAAGAGACCCAGTACTTC. It encodes CAISGLQGREETQYF.

In this sample, this clone turned up a few times. This chain links TRBV5-5 with TRBJ2-4; D unresolved. The V end lost 0 bases, the J end lost 0 bases, and 10 bases lay between the germline ends. The CDR3 runs to 16 residues. The germline CDR1 and CDR2 sequences are SGHKS and YYEKEE (reference sequence). CDR3 sequence: CASSLGTELAKNIQYF. CDR3 DNA sequence: TGTGCCAGCAGCTTGGGGACGGAGCTAGCCAAAAACATTCAGTACTTC.

The chain combines TRBV7-9 with TRBJ2-5; D uncertain. CDR1 is SEHNR and CDR2 is FQNEAQ in the germline V gene (reference sequence). The CDR3 runs to 13 residues. V lost 5 bases and J lost 1, with 8 bases in between. The DNA of the CDR3 is TGTGCCAGCAGCGAGTCTTTCCAAGAGACCCAGTACTTC. Translating it yields CASSESFQETQYF.

In DNA, the CDR3 is TGTGCCAGCAGTGCCGGCAGACTTAGCAATCAGCCCCAGCATTTT. This encodes CASSAGRLSNQPQHF. The rearrangement uses TRBV2 and TRBJ1-5; D gene unclear. CDR1 is SNHLY and CDR2 is FYNNEI in the germline V gene. The germline V and J ends were trimmed by 4 bases and 0 bases, with 10 bases remaining between them. This CDR3 comprises 15 residues.

Written as DNA, the CDR3 is TGTGCCAGAAGCTTTCAGGGTTACAATGAGCAGTTCTTC. This encodes CARSFQGYNEQFF. The genes are TRBV5-3 and TRBJ2-1; possible D gene TRBD1, 5 bases. TRBV5-3 belongs to the ORF category, with a function that is uncertain. The CDR3 contains 13 residues. V gave up 2 bases and J gave up 4 bases, with 7 bases separating them.

The CDR3 DNA sequence: TGTGCCAGCAGTATACAGGGGGGTTTGGGTCAGCCCCAGCATTTT. Protein: CASSIQGGLGQPQHF. J is TRBJ1-5 and V is TRBV27; TRBD1 matches at 8 bases. Germline CDR1 is MNHEY and CDR2 is SMNVEV (reference sequence). V dropped 5 bases and J dropped 6; count of bases not matched to a gene: 9. The CDR3 is 15 residues long.

This clone was detected once. V is TRBV19 and J is TRBJ1-1, with D possibly TRBD1 on 5 matching bases. The germline CDR1 and CDR2 sequences are LNHDA and SQIVND (reference sequence). This CDR3 is built from 14 residues. V was cut by 0 bases and J by 6 bases, with 11 bases left in between. This CDR3 is CASSIEGQRAEAFF. CDR3 sequence (DNA): TGTGCCAGTAGTATAGAGGGGCAGAGAGCTGAAGCTTTCTTT.

This chain connects TRBV10-3 to TRBJ1-1; 10 nucleotides line up with TRBD1. From germline, CDR1 is ENHRY and CDR2 SYGVKD. The V and J ends lost 6 bases and 1 base, in that order; junction bases with no gene match: 2. The CDR3 is 14 amino acids. CDR3 sequence reads: CAISGQGENTEAFF. CDR3 nucleotide sequence: TGTGCCATCAGCGGACAGGGGGAGAACACTGAAGCTTTCTTT.

The CDR3 loop is CASSTYTGIAEAFF. The CDR3 nucleotides read TGTGCCAGCAGTACATACACAGGGATCGCTGAAGCTTTCTTT. The chain employs TRBV6-2 or TRBV6-3 and TRBJ1-1; D may be TRBD1 (6 bases). V was clipped by 5 bases and J by 6 bases, with 16 bases between them. The CDR3 is 14 residues long. CDR1 and CDR2 from the germline V gene are MNHEY and SVGEGT.

The chain employs TRBV10-2 and TRBJ2-5; D remains unclear. The germline V gene has CDR1 WSHSY and CDR2 SAAADI. V was trimmed by 3 bases and J by 7 bases, leaving 18 bases between them. This CDR3 is built from 15 residues. CDR3 sequence: CASSDPRTPVGTQYF. Written as DNA, the CDR3 is TGCGCCAGCAGTGACCCAAGGACCCCCGTTGGGACCCAGTACTTC.

The chain carries TRBV5-1 and TRBJ1-2, with D perhaps matching TRBD1 (5 bases). The ends were cut back, 4 bases at V and 12 bases at J, with 19 bases in the middle. Germline values: CDR1 SGHRS, CDR2 YFSETQ. The CDR3 runs 13 residues. The CDR3 bases are TGCGCCAGCAGCCCAAGGGACGGATCACGAGACACCTTC. Residues: CASSPRDGSRDTF.

In its sample, this clone was seen once. The chain links TRBV6-5 to TRBJ1-1; D uncertain. CDR3 size: 13 residues. Germline CDR1 and CDR2: MNHEY and SVGAGI. Trimming shortened V by 7 bases and J by 0 bases, and 9 bases separated the two germline ends. CDR3 DNA: TGTGCCAGCACAAACTTAATGAACACTGAAGCTTTCTTT. Translated, it gives CASTNLMNTEAFF.

This chain connects TRBV5-5 to TRBJ2-7, with D tentatively TRBD2 (5 bases). V lost 4 bases and J 4 bases, leaving 18 bases between the germline ends. CDR1 is SGHKS and CDR2 is YYEKEE in the germline V gene (reference sequence). The CDR3 is 15 amino acids. This CDR3 is CASSALGVEEYEQYV. In DNA form, the CDR3 reads TGTGCCAGCAGCGCGTTGGGAGTTGAGGAGTACGAGCAGTACGTC.

V and J are TRBV24-1 and TRBJ2-5, with D perhaps TRBD1 or TRBD2 (5 bases each). Trimming stripped 4 bases from V and 6 bases from J, with 14 bases between. The CDR3 extends over 14 amino acids. In germline, CDR1 is KGHDR, CDR2 SFDVKD. DNA of the CDR3: TGTGCCACCAGTGAAGTTGGGACGGTCAAGACCCAGTACTTC. It encodes CATSEVGTVKTQYF.